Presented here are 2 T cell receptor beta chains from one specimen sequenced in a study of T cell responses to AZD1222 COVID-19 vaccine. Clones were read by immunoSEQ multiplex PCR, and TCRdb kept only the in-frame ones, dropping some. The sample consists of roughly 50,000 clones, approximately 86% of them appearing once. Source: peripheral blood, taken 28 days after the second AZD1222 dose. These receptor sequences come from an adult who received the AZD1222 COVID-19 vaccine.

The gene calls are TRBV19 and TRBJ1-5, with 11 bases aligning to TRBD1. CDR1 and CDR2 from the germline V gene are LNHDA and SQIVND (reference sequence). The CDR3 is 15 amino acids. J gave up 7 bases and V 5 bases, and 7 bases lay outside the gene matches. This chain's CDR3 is CASSSLDRGRQPQHF. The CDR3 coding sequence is TGTGCCAGTAGTTCCCTGGACAGGGGGCGGCAGCCCCAGCATTTT.

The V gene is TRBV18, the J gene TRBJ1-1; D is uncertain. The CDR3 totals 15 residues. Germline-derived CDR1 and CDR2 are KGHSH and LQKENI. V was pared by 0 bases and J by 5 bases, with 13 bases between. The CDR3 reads CASSPPPGLGTEAFF. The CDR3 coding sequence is TGTGCCAGCTCACCACCACCGGGATTGGGTACTGAAGCTTTCTTT. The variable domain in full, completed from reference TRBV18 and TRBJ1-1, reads NAGVMQNPRHLVRRRGQEARLRCSPMKGHSHVYWYRQLPEEGLKFMVYLQKENIIDESGMPKERFSAEFPKEGPSILRIQQVVRGDSAAYFCASSPPPGLGTEAFFGQGTRLTVV.